The source of this T cell receptor beta chain is a study of cytomegalovirus exposure and HLA in healthy donors. Notes on the study in general: Researchers left out some V segments, among them TRBV6-2 and TRBV6-3, as indistinguishable. The majority of TCR sequences were rare, yet some public TCRs appeared in many donors.

As for this clone: The antigen remains unidentified.

V lost 0 bases, J lost 5 bases, and 14 bases lay in between. CDR3 size: 16 residues. CDR1 and CDR2 (germline): MNHEY, SVGAGI. PCR used 60 Vbeta primers and 13 Jbeta primers. In the original workflow: Approximately 73 million unique TCR beta chains, 9.5 million to 14 million shared, were counted in a later analysis. The data were produced by immunoSEQ multiplex PCR, yet TCRdb's version contains in-frame clones alone and is incomplete. That table gives V, J and clone size, and the DNA gave D and trimming. The data show around 110,000 clones, 81% seen once. This TCR derives from a woman aged 25 to 39 in good health and CMV-seronegative. The sample comprised PBMCs. The rearrangement joins TRBV6-5 to TRBJ1-5; TRBD1 might be the D (5 bases). CDR3 DNA sequence: TGTGCCAGCAGTTACTCGTCAGGGAGGCACGATCAGCCCCAGCATTTT. Amino acid sequence: CASSYSSGRHDQPQHF.